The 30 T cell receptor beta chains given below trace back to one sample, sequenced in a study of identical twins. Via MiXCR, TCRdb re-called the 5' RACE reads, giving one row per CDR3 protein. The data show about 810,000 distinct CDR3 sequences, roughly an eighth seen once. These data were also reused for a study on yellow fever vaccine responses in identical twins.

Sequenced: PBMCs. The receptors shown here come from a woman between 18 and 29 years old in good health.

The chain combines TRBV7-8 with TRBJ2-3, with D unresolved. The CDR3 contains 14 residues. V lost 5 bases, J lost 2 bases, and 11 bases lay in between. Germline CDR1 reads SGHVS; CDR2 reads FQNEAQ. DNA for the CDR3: TGTGCCAGCAGCACCCACAGTTCCACAGATACGCAGTATTTT. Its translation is CASSTHSSTDTQYF.

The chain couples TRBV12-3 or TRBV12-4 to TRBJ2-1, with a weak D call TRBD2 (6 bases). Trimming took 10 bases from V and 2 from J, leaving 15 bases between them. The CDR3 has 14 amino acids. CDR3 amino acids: CATNRESPYNEQFF. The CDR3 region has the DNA TGTGCCACAAACCGGGAGTCCCCCTACAATGAGCAGTTCTTC.

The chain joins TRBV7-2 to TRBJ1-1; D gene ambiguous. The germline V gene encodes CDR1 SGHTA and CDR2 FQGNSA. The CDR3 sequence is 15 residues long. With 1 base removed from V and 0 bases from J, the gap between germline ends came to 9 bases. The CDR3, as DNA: TGTGCCAGCAGCTTAGTCCCGGGAATGAACACTGAAGCTTTCTTT. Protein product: CASSLVPGMNTEAFF.

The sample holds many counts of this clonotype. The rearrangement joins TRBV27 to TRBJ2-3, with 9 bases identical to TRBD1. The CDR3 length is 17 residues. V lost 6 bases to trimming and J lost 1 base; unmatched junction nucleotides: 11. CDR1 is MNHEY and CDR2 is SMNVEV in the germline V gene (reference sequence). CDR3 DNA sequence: TGTGCCAGCAGCTTCTGGGACAGGGATAGGGGCACAGATACGCAGTATTTT. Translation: CASSFWDRDRGTDTQYF.

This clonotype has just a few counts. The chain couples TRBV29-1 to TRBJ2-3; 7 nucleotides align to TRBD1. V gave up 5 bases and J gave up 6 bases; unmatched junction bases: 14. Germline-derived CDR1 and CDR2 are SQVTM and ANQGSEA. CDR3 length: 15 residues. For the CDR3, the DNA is TGCAGCGTTTACCACTGGACAGGCCCTTCGGATACGCAGTATTTT. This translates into CSVYHWTGPSDTQYF.

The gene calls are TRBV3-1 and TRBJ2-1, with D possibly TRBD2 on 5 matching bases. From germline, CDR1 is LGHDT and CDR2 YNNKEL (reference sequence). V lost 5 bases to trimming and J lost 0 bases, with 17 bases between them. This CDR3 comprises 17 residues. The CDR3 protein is CASSSPLTTYSYNEQFF. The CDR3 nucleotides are TGTGCCAGCAGCTCCCCCTTGACTACTTACTCCTACAATGAGCAGTTCTTC.

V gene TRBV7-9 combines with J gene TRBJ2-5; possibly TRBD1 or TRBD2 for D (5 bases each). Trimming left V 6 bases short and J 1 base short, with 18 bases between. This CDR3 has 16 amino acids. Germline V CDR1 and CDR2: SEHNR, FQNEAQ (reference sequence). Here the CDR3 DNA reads TGTGCCAGCAGTCAAGGCTATCTGGGGGTCCAAGAGACCCAGTACTTC. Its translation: CASSQGYLGVQETQYF.

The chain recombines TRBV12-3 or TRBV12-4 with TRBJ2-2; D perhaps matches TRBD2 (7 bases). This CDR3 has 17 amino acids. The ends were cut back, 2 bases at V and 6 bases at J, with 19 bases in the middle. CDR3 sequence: CASSLSRGAPRAGELFF. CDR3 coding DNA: TGTGCCAGCAGTTTAAGCCGGGGGGCCCCCAGGGCCGGGGAGCTGTTTTTT.

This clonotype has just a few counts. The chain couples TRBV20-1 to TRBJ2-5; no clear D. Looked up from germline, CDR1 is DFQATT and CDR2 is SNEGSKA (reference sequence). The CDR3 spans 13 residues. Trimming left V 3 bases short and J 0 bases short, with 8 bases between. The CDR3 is CSARPPNQETQYF. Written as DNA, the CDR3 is TGCAGTGCTAGGCCCCCAAACCAAGAGACCCAGTACTTC.

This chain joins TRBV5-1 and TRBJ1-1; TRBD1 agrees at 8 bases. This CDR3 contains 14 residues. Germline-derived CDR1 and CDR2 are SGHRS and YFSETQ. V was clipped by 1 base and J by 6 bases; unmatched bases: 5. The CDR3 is CASSLRDRGPEAFF. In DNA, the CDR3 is TGCGCCAGCAGCTTGCGCGACAGGGGCCCTGAAGCTTTCTTT.

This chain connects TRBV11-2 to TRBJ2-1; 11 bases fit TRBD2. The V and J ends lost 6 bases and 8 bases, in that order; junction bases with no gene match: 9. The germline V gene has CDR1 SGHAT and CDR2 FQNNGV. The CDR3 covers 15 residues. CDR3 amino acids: CASRDSGRASDEQFF. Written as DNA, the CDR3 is TGTGCCAGCAGGGATAGCGGGAGGGCCTCGGATGAGCAGTTCTTC.

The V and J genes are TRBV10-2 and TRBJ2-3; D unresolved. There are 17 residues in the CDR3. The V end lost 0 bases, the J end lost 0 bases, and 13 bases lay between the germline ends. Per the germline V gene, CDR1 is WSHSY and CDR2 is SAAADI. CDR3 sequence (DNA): TGCGCCAGCAGTGAGTCGACACTCGGGCTTAGCACAGATACGCAGTATTTT. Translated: CASSESTLGLSTDTQYF.

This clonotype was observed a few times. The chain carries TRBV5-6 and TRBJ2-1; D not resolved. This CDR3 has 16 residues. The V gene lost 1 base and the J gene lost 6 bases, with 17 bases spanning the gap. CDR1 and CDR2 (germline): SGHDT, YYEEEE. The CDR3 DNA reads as TGTGCCAGCAGCTTGTGGTTCAGCCCCACCGGCAATGAGCAGTTCTTC. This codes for CASSLWFSPTGNEQFF.

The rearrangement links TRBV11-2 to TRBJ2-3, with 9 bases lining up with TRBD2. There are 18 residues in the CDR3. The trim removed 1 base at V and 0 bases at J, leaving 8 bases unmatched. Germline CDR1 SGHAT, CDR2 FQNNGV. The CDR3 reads CASSLGTSGYPSTDTQYF. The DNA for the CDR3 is TGTGCCAGCAGCTTAGGAACTAGCGGGTACCCTAGCACAGATACGCAGTATTTT.

Here the CDR3 reads CASSLSIWSNQPQHF. CDR3 bases: TGTGCCAGCAGTTTGTCGATTTGGAGCAATCAGCCCCAGCATTTT. The chain joins TRBV12-3 or TRBV12-4 to TRBJ1-5, with D hard to call. There are 15 residues in the CDR3. V gave up 3 bases and J gave up 1 base, with 10 bases separating them.

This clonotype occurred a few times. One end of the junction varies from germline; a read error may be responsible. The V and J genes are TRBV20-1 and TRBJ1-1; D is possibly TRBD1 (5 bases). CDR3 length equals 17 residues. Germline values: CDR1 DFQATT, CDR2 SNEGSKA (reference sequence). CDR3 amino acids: CCARDWQGRPGGTEAFF. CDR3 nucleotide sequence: TGCTGTGCTAGAGATTGGCAGGGACGCCCTGGAGGGACTGAAGCTTTCTTT.

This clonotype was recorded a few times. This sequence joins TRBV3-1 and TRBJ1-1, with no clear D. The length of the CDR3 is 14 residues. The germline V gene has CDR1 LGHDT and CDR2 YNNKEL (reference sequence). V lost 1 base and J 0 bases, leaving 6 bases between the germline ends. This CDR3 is CASSQGQVNTEAFF. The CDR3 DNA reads TGTGCCAGCAGCCAAGGTCAGGTGAACACTGAAGCTTTCTTT.

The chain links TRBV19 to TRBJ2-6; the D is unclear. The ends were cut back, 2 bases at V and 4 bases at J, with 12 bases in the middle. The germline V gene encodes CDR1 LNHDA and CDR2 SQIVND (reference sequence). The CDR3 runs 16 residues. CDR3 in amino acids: CASSIRQLVGANVLTF. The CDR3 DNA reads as TGTGCCAGTAGTATACGGCAACTCGTAGGGGCCAACGTCCTGACTTTC.

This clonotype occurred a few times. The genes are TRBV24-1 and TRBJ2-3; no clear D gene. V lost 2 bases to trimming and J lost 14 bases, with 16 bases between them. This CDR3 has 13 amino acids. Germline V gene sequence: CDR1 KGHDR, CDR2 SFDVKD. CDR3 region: CATSDSLQSAPYF. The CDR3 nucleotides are TGTGCCACCAGTGATTCCTTACAGAGTGCTCCGTATTTT.

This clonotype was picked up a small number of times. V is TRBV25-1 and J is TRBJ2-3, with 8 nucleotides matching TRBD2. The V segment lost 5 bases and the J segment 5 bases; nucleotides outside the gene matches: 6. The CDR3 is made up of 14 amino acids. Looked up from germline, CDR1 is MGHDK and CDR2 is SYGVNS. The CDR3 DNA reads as TGTGCCAGCAGTCGAGCGGGAGCGGGAGATACGCAGTATTTT. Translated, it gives CASSRAGAGDTQYF.

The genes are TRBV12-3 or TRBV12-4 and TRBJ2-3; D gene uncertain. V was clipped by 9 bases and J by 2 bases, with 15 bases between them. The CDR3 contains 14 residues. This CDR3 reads CASHARSSTDTQYF. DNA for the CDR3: TGTGCCAGTCACGCACGGAGTTCCACAGATACGCAGTATTTT.

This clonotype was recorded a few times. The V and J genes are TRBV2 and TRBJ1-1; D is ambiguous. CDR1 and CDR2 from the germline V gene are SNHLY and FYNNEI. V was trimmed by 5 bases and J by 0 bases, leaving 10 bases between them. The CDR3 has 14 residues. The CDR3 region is CASSPPPLNTEAFF. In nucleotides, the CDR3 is TGTGCCAGCAGTCCCCCCCCCTTGAACACTGAAGCTTTCTTT.

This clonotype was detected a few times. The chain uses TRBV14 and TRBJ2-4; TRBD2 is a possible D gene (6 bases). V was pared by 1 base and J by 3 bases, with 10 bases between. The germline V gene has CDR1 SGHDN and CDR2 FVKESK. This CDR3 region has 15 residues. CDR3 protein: CASSQASVGKNIQYF. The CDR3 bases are TGTGCCAGCAGCCAAGCTAGCGTAGGCAAAAACATTCAGTACTTC.

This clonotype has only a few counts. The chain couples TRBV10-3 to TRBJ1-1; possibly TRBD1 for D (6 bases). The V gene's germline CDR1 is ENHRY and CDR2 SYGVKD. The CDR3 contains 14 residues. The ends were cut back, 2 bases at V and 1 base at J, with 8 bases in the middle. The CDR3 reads CAISEDRRNTEAFF. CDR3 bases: TGTGCCATCAGTGAGGACAGGAGGAACACTGAAGCTTTCTTT.

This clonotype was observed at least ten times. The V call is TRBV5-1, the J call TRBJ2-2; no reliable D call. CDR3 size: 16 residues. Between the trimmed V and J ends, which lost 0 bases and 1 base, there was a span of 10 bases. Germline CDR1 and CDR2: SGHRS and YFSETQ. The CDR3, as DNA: TGCGCCAGCAGCTTGGCGGTGGACCGGAACACCGGGGAGCTGTTTTTT. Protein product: CASSLAVDRNTGELFF.

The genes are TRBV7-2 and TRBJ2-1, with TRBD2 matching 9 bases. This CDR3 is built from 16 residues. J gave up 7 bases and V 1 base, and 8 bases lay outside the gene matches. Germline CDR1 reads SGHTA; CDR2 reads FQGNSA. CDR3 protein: CASSLGGRAGGNEQFF. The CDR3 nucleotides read TGTGCCAGCAGCTTAGGCGGGAGGGCAGGTGGTAATGAGCAGTTCTTC. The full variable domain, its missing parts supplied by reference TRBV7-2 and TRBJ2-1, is GAGVSQSPSNKVTEKGKDVELRCDPISGHTALYWYRQSLGQGLEFLIYFQGNSAPDKSGLPSDRFSAERTGGSVSTLTIQRTQQEDSAVYLCASSLGGRAGGNEQFFGPGTRLTVL.

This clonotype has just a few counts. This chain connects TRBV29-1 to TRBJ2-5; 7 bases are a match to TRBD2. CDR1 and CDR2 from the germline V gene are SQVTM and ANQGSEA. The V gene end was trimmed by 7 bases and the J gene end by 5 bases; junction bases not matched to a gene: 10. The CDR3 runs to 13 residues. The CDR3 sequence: CSGGRAPGETQYF. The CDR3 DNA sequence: TGCAGCGGTGGGAGGGCCCCTGGGGAGACCCAGTACTTC.

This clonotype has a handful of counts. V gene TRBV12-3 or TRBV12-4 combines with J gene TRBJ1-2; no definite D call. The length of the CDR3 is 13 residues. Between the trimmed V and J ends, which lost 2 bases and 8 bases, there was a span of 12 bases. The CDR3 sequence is CASSLSYRWGYTF. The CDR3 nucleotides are TGTGCCAGCAGTTTATCCTACCGTTGGGGCTACACCTTC.

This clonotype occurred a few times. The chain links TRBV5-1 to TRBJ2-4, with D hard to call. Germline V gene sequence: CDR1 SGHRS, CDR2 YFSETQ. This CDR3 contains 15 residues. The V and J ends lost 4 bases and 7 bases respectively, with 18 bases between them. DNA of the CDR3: TGCGCCAGCAGCCCACTCTGGCAGTTCAATAACATTCAGTACTTC. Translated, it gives CASSPLWQFNNIQYF.

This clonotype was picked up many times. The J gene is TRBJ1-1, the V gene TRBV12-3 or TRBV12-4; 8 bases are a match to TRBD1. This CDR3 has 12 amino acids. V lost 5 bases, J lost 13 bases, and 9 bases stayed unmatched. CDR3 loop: CASSQTGDGGFF. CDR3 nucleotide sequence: TGTGCCAGCAGTCAGACAGGGGATGGGGGTTTCTTT.